The next 3 T cell receptor beta chains were all read from a single sample in a study of blood T cell repertoires in COVID-19. The table came from immunoSEQ multiplex PCR; TCRdb's copy has only in-frame clones and leaves some out. The sample lists about 100,000 clones, 85% to 90% seen once, with around 5.5% in the top ten. The sample consisted of peripheral blood. These receptors were obtained from a human donor in a cohort sampled during active COVID-19.

The chain couples TRBV5-1 to TRBJ1-1, with 8 bases fitting TRBD1. The germline V gene has CDR1 SGHRS and CDR2 YFSETQ. Unmatched junction bases numbered 7, after V lost 7 bases and J lost 5 bases. CDR3 length equals 13 residues. CDR3: CASRGQGVTEAFF. CDR3 coding DNA: TGCGCCAGCCGAGGACAGGGTGTAACTGAAGCTTTCTTT.

This chain uses TRBV7-9 with TRBJ1-6; TRBD1 aligns across 7 bases. The V gene end was trimmed by 5 bases and the J gene end by 9 bases; junction bases not matched to a gene: 10. CDR3 length equals 15 residues. Germline-derived CDR1 and CDR2 are SEHNR and FQNEAQ (reference sequence). The DNA of the CDR3 is TGTGCCAGCAGCATCCGGGACAGCTTTCTTTCACCCCTCCACTTT. This encodes CASSIRDSFLSPLHF.

The rearrangement links TRBV11-2 to TRBJ2-7; D may be TRBD2 (6 bases). Germline-derived CDR1 and CDR2 are SGHAT and FQNNGV. This CDR3 comprises 15 residues. V lost 4 bases to trimming and J lost 6 bases, with 19 bases between them. CDR3 loop: CASSYSTGSLGEQYF. The CDR3 region has the DNA TGTGCCAGCAGCTATAGTACCGGGAGTTTGGGCGAGCAGTACTTC.